Listed here is a single T cell receptor beta chain. This sample is drawn from a study of identical twins. TCRdb re-called the 5' RACE reads through MiXCR, storing one row per CDR3 protein. Of 1.5 million to 2 million distinct CDR3 sequences listed, 32% were seen once; the top ten hold about 0.25%. There are 14 residues in the CDR3. V dropped 3 bases and J dropped 6 bases, with 11 bases sitting between them. Germline V gives CDR1 LNHDA, CDR2 SQIVND (reference sequence). This rearrangement joins TRBV19 to TRBJ1-4; possible D gene TRBD1, 5 bases. The sequenced sample was cord blood. The receptor comes from a newborn girl in good health. The CDR3 loop is CASSIATADEKLFF. The CDR3 nucleotides are TGTGCCAGTAGTATTGCGACAGCAGATGAAAAACTGTTTTTT.